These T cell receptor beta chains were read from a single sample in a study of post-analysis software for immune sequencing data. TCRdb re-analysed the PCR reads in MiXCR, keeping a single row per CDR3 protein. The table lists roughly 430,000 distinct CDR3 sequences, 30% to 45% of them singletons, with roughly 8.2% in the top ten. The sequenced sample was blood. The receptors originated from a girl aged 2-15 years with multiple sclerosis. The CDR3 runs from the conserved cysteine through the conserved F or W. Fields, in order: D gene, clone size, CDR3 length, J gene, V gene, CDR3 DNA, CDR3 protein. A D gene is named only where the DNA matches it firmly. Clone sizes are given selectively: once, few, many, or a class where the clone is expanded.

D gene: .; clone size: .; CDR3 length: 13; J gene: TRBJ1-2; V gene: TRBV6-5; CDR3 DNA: TGTGCCAGCAGACCCTTGGACGGCTATGGCTACACCTTC; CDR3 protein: CASRPLDGYGYTF
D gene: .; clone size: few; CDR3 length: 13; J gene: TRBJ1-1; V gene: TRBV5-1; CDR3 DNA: TGCGCCAGCAGCTCTGTACAGAACACTGAAGCTTTCTTT; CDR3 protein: CASSSVQNTEAFF
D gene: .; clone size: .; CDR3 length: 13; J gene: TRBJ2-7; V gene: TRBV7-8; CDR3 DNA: TGTGCCAGCAGCTTAGGAACATCCTACGAGCGGTACTTC; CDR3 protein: CASSLGTSYERYF
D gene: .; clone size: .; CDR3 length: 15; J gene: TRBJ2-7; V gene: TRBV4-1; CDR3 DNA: TGCGCCAGCAGCCAAGTACGGGGATCTCCTCGTAGGCAGTACTTC; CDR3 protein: CASSQVRGSPRRQYF
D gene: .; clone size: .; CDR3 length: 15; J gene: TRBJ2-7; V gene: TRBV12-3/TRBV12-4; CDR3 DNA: TGTGCCAGCAGCATCGGTGGGGGGGCGCTTGAGGAGCAGTACTTC; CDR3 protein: CASSIGGGALEEQYF
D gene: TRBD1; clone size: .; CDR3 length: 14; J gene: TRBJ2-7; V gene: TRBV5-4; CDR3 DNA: TGTGCCAGCAGCTGGGGGACAGGGGACAATGAGCAGTACTTC; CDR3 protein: CASSWGTGDNEQYF
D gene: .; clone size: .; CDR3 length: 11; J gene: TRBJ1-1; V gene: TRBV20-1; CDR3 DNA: TGCAGTGCTAGCGAGAACACTGAAGCTTTCTTT; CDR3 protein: CSASENTEAFF
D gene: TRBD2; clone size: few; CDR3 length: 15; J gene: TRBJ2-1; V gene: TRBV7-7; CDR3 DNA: TGTGCCAGCAGTCCCTTTGGACTAGGCAGAAATGAGCAGTTCTTC; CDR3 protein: CASSPFGLGRNEQFF
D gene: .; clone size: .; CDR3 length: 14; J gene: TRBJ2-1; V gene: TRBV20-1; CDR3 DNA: TGCAGTGCCAATCTAGAGCGTTACTACAATGAGCAGTTCTTC; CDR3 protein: CSANLERYYNEQFF
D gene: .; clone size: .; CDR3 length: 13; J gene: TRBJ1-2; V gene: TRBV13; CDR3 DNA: TGTGCCAGCAGCTTACCAGGATTCTATGGCTACACCTTC; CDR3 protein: CASSLPGFYGYTF
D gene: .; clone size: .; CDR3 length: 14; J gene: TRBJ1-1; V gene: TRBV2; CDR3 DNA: TGTGCCAGCAGTGAGGGACCCGGGCTCGCTGAAGCTTTCTTT; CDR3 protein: CASSEGPGLAEAFF
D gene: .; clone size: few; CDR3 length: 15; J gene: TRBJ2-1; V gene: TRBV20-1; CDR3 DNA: TGCAGTGCTAGAAGGAGGTCGCGCTCCTACAATGAGCAGTTCTTC; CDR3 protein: CSARRRSRSYNEQFF
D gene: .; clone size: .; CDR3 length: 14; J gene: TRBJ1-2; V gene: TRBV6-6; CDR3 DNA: TGTGCCAGCAGTTACGGCGAGGGGGTCTCTGGCTACACCTTC; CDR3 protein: CASSYGEGVSGYTF
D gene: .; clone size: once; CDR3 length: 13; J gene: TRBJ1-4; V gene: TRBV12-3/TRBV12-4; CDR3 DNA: TGTGCCAGCAGTTTACAGGGTCAGGAAAAACTGTTTTTT; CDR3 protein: CASSLQGQEKLFF
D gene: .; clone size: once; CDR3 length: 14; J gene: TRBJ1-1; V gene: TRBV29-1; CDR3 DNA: TGCAGCGTTGATCCCGGACTAGGGGACACTGAAGCTTTCTTT; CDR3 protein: CSVDPGLGDTEAFF
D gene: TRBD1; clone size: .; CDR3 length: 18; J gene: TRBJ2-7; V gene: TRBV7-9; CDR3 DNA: TGTGCCAGCAGCTTAGGGGACAGGGGATTTAAAGTAGGCCACGAGCAGTACTTC; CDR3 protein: CASSLGDRGFKVGHEQYF
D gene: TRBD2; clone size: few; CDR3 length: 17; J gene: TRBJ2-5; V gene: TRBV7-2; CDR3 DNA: TGTGCCAGCAGCTTAGTGGGTAGCGGGCGGGTCACCGAGACCCAGTACTTC; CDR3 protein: CASSLVGSGRVTETQYF
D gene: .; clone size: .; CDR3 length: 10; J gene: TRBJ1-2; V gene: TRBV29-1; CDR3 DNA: TGCAGCGTTCGTCCGGGAGGCTACACCTTC; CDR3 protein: CSVRPGGYTF
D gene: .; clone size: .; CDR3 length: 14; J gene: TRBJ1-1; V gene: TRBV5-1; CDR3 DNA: TGCGCCAGCAGGGGGGGTGTCCCGAACACTGAAGCTTTCTTT; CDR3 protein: CASRGGVPNTEAFF
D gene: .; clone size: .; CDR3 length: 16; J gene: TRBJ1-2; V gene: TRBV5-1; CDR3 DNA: TGCGCCAGCAGCTTGGCCAGAGACGGGACTAACTATGGCTACACCTTC; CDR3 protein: CASSLARDGTNYGYTF
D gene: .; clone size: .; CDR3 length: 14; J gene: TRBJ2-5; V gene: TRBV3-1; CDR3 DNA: TGTGCCAGCAGCCAAGATGCTAGCGCCGAGACCCAGTACTTC; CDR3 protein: CASSQDASAETQYF
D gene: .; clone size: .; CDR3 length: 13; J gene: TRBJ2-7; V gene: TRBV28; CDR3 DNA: TGTGCCAGCAGTTTTTTAATCTCCTACGAGCAGTACTTC; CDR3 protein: CASSFLISYEQYF
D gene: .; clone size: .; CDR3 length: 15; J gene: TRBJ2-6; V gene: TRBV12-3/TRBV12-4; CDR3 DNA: TGTGCCAGCAAAGGAGGGGGCTCTGGGGCCAACGTCCTGACTTTC; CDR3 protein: CASKGGGSGANVLTF
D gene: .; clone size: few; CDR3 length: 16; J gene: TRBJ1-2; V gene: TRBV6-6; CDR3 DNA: TGTGCCAGCAGTTACACCACGGGCGGGGCAACCTATGGCTACACCTTC; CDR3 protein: CASSYTTGGATYGYTF
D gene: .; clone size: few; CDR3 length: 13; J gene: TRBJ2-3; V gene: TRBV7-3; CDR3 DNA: TGTGCCAGCAGCTTAAAGTCGACAGATACGCAGTATTTT; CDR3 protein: CASSLKSTDTQYF
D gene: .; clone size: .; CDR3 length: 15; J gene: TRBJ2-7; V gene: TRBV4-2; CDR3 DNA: TGTGCCAGCAGCCAAGAAGGTACTAGTGGGCACGAGCAGTACTTC; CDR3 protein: CASSQEGTSGHEQYF
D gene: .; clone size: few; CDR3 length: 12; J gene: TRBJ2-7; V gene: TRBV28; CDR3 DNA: TGTGCCAGCAGTTACCGGGCCTACGAGCAGTACTTC; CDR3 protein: CASSYRAYEQYF
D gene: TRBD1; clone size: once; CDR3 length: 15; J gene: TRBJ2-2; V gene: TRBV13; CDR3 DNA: TGTGCCAGCAGTTTAAGGGGGCTCAACACCGGGGAGCTGTTTTTT; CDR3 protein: CASSLRGLNTGELFF
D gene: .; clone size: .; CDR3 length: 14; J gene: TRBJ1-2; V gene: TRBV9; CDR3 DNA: TGTGCCAGCAGCGTAGATGGGACACCTTATGGCTACACCTTC; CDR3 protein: CASSVDGTPYGYTF
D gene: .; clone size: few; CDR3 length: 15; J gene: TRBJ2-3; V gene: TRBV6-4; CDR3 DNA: TGTGCCAGCAGTGTCCTAGGGGCCAGCACAGATACGCAGTATTTT; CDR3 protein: CASSVLGASTDTQYF
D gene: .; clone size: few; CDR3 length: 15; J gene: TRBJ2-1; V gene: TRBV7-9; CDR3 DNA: TGTGCCAGCAGCTTGGCAGGGGGGGTTGAAAATGAGCAGTTCTTC; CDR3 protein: CASSLAGGVENEQFF
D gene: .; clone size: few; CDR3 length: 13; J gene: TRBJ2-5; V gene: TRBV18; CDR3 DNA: TGTGCCAGCTCAACAGGGACGGCCAATACGGAGTACTTC; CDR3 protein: CASSTGTANTEYF
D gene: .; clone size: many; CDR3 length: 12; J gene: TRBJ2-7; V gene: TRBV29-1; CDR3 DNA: TGCAGCGTAGGTGGCAGCTACTACGAGCAGTACTTC; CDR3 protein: CSVGGSYYEQYF
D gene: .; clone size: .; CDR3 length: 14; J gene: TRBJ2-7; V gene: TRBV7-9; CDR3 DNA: TGTGCCAGCAGCCAGGAGTCCTTAATGGTAGAGCAGTACTTC; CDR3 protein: CASSQESLMVEQYF
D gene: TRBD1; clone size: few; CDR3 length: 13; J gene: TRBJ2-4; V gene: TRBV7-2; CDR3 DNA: TGTGCCAGCCAGGACAGGGGGCCTAACATTCAGTACTTC; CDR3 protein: CASQDRGPNIQYF